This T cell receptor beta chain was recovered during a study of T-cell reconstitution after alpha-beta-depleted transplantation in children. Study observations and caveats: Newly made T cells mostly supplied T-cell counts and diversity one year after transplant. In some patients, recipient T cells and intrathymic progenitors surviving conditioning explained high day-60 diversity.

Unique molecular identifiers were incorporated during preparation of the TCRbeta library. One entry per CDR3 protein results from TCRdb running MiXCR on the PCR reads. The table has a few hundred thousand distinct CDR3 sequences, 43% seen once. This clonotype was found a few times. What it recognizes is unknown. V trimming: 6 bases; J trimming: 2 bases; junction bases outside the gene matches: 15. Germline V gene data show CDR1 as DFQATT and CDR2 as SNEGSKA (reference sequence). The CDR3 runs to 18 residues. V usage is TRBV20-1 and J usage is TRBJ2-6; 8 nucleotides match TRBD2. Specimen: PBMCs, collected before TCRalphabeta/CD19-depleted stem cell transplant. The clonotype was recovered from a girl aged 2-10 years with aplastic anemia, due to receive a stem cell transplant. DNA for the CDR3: TGCAGTGCAGCCCGAACCCGGGGGGGCGCGACTGGGGCCAACGTCCTGACTTTC. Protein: CSAARTRGGATGANVLTF.